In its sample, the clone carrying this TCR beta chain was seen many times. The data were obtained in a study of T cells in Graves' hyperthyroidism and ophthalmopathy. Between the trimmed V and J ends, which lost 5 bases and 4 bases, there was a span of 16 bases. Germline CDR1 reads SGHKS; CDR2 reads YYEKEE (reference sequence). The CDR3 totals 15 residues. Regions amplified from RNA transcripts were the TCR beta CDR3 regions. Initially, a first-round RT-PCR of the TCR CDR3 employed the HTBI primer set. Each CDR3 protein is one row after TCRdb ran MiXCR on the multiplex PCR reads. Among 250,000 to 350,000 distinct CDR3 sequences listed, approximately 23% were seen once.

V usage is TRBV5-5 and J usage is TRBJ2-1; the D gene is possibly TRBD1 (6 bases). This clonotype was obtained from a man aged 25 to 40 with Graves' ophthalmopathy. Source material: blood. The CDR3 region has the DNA TGTGCCAGCAGACTGGACAGAAGATTATACAATGAGCAGTTCTTC. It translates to CASRLDRRLYNEQFF.